What follows are 5 T cell receptor beta chains derived from one specimen sequenced in a study of T cells after yellow fever vaccination. Using its own MiXCR run on the 5' RACE reads, TCRdb lists one record per CDR3 protein. The sample lists around 600,000 distinct CDR3 sequences, more than 9% occurring once. Material: PBMCs, obtained on the day of the yellow fever booster vaccination. These TCRs come from a man under 40 who received the YFV17D yellow fever vaccine.

The sample holds a few counts of this clonotype. This sequence joins TRBV29-1 and TRBJ2-1, with D possibly TRBD1 on 6 matching bases. The CDR3 has 14 amino acids. Germline CDR1 is SQVTM and CDR2 is ANQGSEA. With 1 base removed from V and 1 base from J, the gap between germline ends came to 8 bases. The CDR3 loop reads CSVEVGGSYNEQFF. The CDR3 nucleotides are TGCAGCGTTGAAGTAGGGGGATCCTACAATGAGCAGTTCTTC.

This clonotype was detected only a few times. This chain links TRBV7-9 with TRBJ1-4; D uncertain. The V and J ends lost 1 base and 7 bases respectively, with 13 bases between them. The CDR3 sequence is 15 residues long. Germline V gene lookup returns CDR1 SEHNR and CDR2 FQNEAQ (reference sequence). CDR3 in DNA: TGTGCCAGCAGCTTAGTGCCCGCACCAGCTGAAAAACTGTTTTTT. Amino acid sequence: CASSLVPAPAEKLFF.

This clonotype appeared many times. Written as DNA, the CDR3 is TGCAGCGCCGCGGGGCCGGGCGTCTCCTACAATGAGCAGTTCTTC. It yields the protein CSAAGPGVSYNEQFF. The chain uses TRBV29-1 and TRBJ2-1; D possibly corresponds to TRBD2 (6 bases). This CDR3 comprises 15 residues. Per the germline V gene, CDR1 is SQVTM and CDR2 is ANQGSEA. Trimming took 7 bases from V and 0 from J, leaving 16 bases between them.

This clonotype came up a few times. The chain is built from TRBV2 and TRBJ1-1, with 8 bases fitting TRBD1. CDR1 SNHLY and CDR2 FYNNEI come from the germline V gene. The CDR3 is made up of 14 amino acids. V shed 5 bases, J shed 3 bases, and the junction held 5 bases outside the gene matches. CDR3 protein: CASSPGQVDTEAFF. The CDR3 DNA is TGTGCCAGCAGTCCGGGACAGGTGGACACTGAAGCTTTCTTT. The variable domain in full, with the rest retrieved from reference TRBV2 and TRBJ1-1, is EPEVTQTPSHQVTQMGQEVILRCVPISNHLYFYWYRQILGQKVEFLVSFYNNEISEKSEIFDDQFSVERPDGSNFTLKIRSTKLEDSAMYFCASSPGQVDTEAFFGQGTRLTVV.

This chain links TRBV10-3 with TRBJ2-7; D remains unclear. Germline V gene lookup returns CDR1 ENHRY and CDR2 SYGVKD. V gave up 6 bases and J gave up 2 bases, with 11 bases separating them. There are 13 residues in the CDR3. The CDR3 DNA sequence: TGTGCCATCAGGTCTTTGGAAGCCTACGAGCAGTACTTC. Translation: CAIRSLEAYEQYF.